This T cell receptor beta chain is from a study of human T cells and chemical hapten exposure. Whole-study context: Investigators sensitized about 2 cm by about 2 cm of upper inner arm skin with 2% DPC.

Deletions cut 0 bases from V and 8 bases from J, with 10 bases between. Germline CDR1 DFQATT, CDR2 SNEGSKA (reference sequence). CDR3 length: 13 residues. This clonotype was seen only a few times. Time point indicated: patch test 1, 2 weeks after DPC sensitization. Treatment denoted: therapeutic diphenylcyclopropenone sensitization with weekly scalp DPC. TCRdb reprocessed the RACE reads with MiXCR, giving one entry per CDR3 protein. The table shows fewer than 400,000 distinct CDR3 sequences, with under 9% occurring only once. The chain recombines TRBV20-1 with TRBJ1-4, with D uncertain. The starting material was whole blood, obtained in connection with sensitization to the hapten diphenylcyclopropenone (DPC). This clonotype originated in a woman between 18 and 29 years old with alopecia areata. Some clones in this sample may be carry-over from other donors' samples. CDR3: CSARDSYGEKLFF. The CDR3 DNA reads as TGCAGTGCTAGAGATTCCTATGGCGAAAAACTGTTTTTT.